A selection of T cell receptor beta chains follows, all from one sample in a study of vaccination effects on CD4 cells after COVID-19. Their antigens are not known. Profiled with immunoSEQ multiplex PCR; TCRdb holds only in-frame clones, not every one. The data show 25,000 to 35,000 clones, 55% to 75% seen once. Sample: CD4+ T cells from PBMCs cultured with HCoV-NL63 spike peptides, taken after COVID-19 vaccination. These receptors originate from a human donor who received a COVID-19 vaccine. The CDR3 runs from the conserved cysteine through the conserved F or W. The D gene is left open where the match is weak. Clone size is stated in some rows and not others, as once, few, many or a class when expanded.

>.|.|11|TRBV3-1/TRBV3-2|TRBJ2-4
TGTGCCAGCAGCCAAGGTGACATTCAGTACTTC
CASSQGDIQYF
>.|TRBD2|16|TRBV2|TRBJ2-1
TGTGCCAGCACCAGAGGGACTAGCGGGGCCTACAATGAGCAGTTCTTC
CASTRGTSGAYNEQFF
>few|TRBD1|15|TRBV7-2|TRBJ2-2
TGTGCCAGCAGCTTTGGACAGGGGAGCACCGGGGAGCTGTTTTTT
CASSFGQGSTGELFF
>.|.|15|TRBV5-4|TRBJ1-2
TGTGCCAGCAGCTTGGACTGGGGCAATAACTATGGCTACACCTTC
CASSLDWGNNYGYTF
>.|.|13|TRBV18|TRBJ2-1
TGTGCCAGCTCACCAATCACTCACAATGAGCAGTTCTTC
CASSPITHNEQFF
>.|.|12|TRBV5-1|TRBJ1-1
TGCGCCAGCAGCTTGAGTATTGGTGAAGCTTTCTTT
CASSLSIGEAFF
>few|.|18|TRBV24-1|TRBJ1-2
TGTGCCACCAGTGATTTGATGGAAGAGTGTAAGGCTAACTATGGCTACACCTTC
CATSDLMEECKANYGYTF
>.|.|12|TRBV7-2|TRBJ2-7
TGTGCCAGCAGCTCGGACCGCTACGAGCAGTACTTC
CASSSDRYEQYF
>.|.|13|TRBV5-1|TRBJ2-7
TGCGCCAGCAGCTTGGTGACGGGGGTCGAGCAGTACTTC
CASSLVTGVEQYF
>few|.|12|TRBV25-1|TRBJ1-1
TGTGCCAGCATTAATTCGGGCACTGAAGCTTTCTTT
CASINSGTEAFF
>.|.|14|TRBV5-4|TRBJ1-2
TGTGCCAGCAGCTCAACAGGCCGGAGCTATGGCTACACCTTC
CASSSTGRSYGYTF
>.|.|15|TRBV11-2|TRBJ2-5
TGTGCCAGCAGCAATGGGGCTAGTAACCAAGAGACCCAGTACTTC
CASSNGASNQETQYF
>.|.|14|TRBV6-4|TRBJ2-2
TGTGCCAGCAGTGAGCGAAGGAACACCGGGGAGCTGTTTTTT
CASSERRNTGELFF
>.|.|14|TRBV5-4|TRBJ1-5
TGTGCCAGCAGCTTGGACAACCAGATCCAGCCCCAGCATTTT
CASSLDNQIQPQHF
>few|.|16|TRBV6-2/TRBV6-3|TRBJ1-1
TGTGCCAGCAGTTCCGGGCCCACGAGGAAGGACACTGAAGCTTTCTTT
CASSSGPTRKDTEAFF
>.|.|14|TRBV27|TRBJ2-1
TGTGCCAGCAGTTTAGGGGGGTTCAACAATGAGCAGTTCTTC
CASSLGGFNNEQFF
>few|TRBD1|13|TRBV18|TRBJ1-1
TGTGCCAGCTCGCCTGACAGGGACACTGAAGCTTTCTTT
CASSPDRDTEAFF
>.|.|14|TRBV3-1/TRBV3-2|TRBJ1-2
TGTGCCAGCAGCCACGGAGAAGCTAACTATGGCTACACCTTC
CASSHGEANYGYTF
>few|.|14|TRBV10-1|TRBJ2-1
TGCGCCAGCAGTGAGTCGGGCCCGGAGGGTGAGCAGTTCTTC
CASSESGPEGEQFF
>.|.|14|TRBV9|TRBJ1-3
TGTGCCAGCAGCGTAGATGGGTACGGAAACACCATATATTTT
CASSVDGYGNTIYF
>.|TRBD2|14|TRBV10-1|TRBJ2-1
TGCGCCAGCAGCCCCCTCGCGGGGGGGACTCGACAGTTCTTC
CASSPLAGGTRQFF
>.|TRBD1|14|TRBV6-6|TRBJ1-1
TGTGCCAGCAGTTACTTAGGACAGGGGACTGAAGCTTTCTTT
CASSYLGQGTEAFF
>once|.|14|TRBV7-9|TRBJ2-2
TGTGCCAGCAGCTTACCAGGGAACACCGGGGAGCTGTTTTTT
CASSLPGNTGELFF
>.|.|12|TRBV15|TRBJ2-7
TGTGCCACCAGCAGAGATTGGGACGAGCAGTACTTC
CATSRDWDEQYF
>.|TRBD1|15|TRBV6-5|TRBJ2-1
TGTGCCAGCAGCTTCGGACAGGGGGCGTACAATGAGCAGTTCTTC
CASSFGQGAYNEQFF
>.|.|15|TRBV6-1|TRBJ1-5
TGTGCCAGCAGTGATGGCGGGGGAATGAATCAGCCCCAGCATTTT
CASSDGGGMNQPQHF
>.|TRBD1|15|TRBV6-5|TRBJ2-7
TGTGCCAGCACAATAGCCGGGACAGGGCCGTACGAGCAGTACTTC
CASTIAGTGPYEQYF
>.|.|14|TRBV9|TRBJ2-7
TGTGCCAGCAGCGTACAGGGTTACCCCTACGAGCAGTACTTC
CASSVQGYPYEQYF
>.|TRBD1|12|TRBV3-1/TRBV3-2|TRBJ1-2
TGTGCCAGCAGCCAGGGGGACAGGGGCATCACCTTC
CASSQGDRGITF
>.|.|13|TRBV2|TRBJ1-4
TGTGCCAGCAGTGTCGGCCCTCTACAAGGGTTGTTTTTT
CASSVGPLQGLFF
>.|TRBD2|14|TRBV9|TRBJ2-3
TGTGCCAGCAGCGCCGGGACTAGCGCAGATACGCAGTATTTT
CASSAGTSADTQYF
>.|.|13|TRBV3-1/TRBV3-2|TRBJ1-1
TGTGCCAGCAGCTCAAGAGCCGACTCTGAAGCTTTCTTT
CASSSRADSEAFF
>few|.|14|TRBV10-1|TRBJ1-2
TGCGCCAGCAGTGAGTCAATCCATAACTATGGCTACACCTTC
CASSESIHNYGYTF
>.|TRBD2|20|TRBV12-5|TRBJ2-5
TGTGCTAGTGGTTTGGTACGGGACTCCCACGGGGCGGGAGTTCGCCAGACCCAGTACTTC
CASGLVRDSHGAGVRQTQYF
>.|.|15|TRBV10-2|TRBJ2-3
TGCGCCAGCAGTGTGGGGTCAGGGAGCACAGATACGCAGTATTTT
CASSVGSGSTDTQYF
>.|.|15|TRBV9|TRBJ2-7
TGTGCCAGCAGCGTATCCGGCAGGATGGACTACGAGCAGTACTTC
CASSVSGRMDYEQYF
>.|.|15|TRBV7-7|TRBJ2-3
TGTGCCAGCAGCCGCGGGACTCCCGGTGTGGATACGCAGTATTTT
CASSRGTPGVDTQYF
>.|.|13|TRBV3-1/TRBV3-2|TRBJ2-5
TGTGCCAGCAGCCAAGGTAGGAGGGAGACCCAGTACTTC
CASSQGRRETQYF
>.|.|16|TRBV3-1/TRBV3-2|TRBJ1-5
TGTGCCAGCAGCCCAGAGCCTACACGTAGCAATCAGCCCCAGCATTTT
CASSPEPTRSNQPQHF
>.|.|15|TRBV27|TRBJ1-2
TGTGCCAGCACTGTGGTCCCTGGGGCGGACTATGGCTACACCTTC
CASTVVPGADYGYTF
>.|.|11|TRBV27|TRBJ2-3
TGTGCCAGCAGGGAGTTAGATACGCAGTATTTT
CASRELDTQYF